This passage covers 28 T cell receptor beta chains from one sample sequenced in a study of glioma-infiltrating T cells. TCR alpha and beta CDR3 regions were amplified from RNA using iRepertoire nested multiplex PCR. TCRdb redid the calling of the multiplex PCR reads with MiXCR, one entry per CDR3 protein. The sample records about 140,000 distinct CDR3 sequences, 30% to 40% being singletons. The sample was glioma tissue, nonneoplastic brain tissue, or PBMCs (not recorded which). These TCRs come from a human donor with low-grade glioma or glioblastoma, undergoing nonglioma brain surgery, or in good health (not recorded which).

The chain employs TRBV14 and TRBJ1-6; D might be TRBD1 (6 bases). The CDR3 loop spans 14 amino acids. V was shortened by 5 bases and J by 7 bases, with 12 bases between the two germline ends. The germline CDR1 and CDR2 sequences are SGHDN and FVKESK. The CDR3 loop reads CASSFGQSNSPLHF. In DNA form, the CDR3 reads TGTGCCAGCAGCTTTGGACAGTCGAATTCACCCCTCCACTTT.

Remarks on this clonotype: Possible read error: a much larger clone is one base away. The rearrangement joins TRBV6-2 or TRBV6-3 to TRBJ2-3, with 10 bases fitting TRBD2. There are 18 residues in the CDR3. CDR1 is MNHEY and CDR2 is SVGEGT in the germline V gene. J lost 2 bases, V lost 6 bases, and 14 bases had no gene match. This CDR3 reads CASRGRHGLAETTDTQYF. In DNA form, the CDR3 reads TGTGCCAGCAGGGGCCGACATGGACTAGCGGAGACCACAGATACGCAGTATTTT.

This clonotype came up a few times. The rearrangement uses TRBV20-1 and TRBJ2-3; the match to TRBD2 covers 10 bases. Germline V gene lookup returns CDR1 DFQATT and CDR2 SNEGSKA (reference sequence). After removal of 5 bases from V and 0 bases from J, the junction contained 2 bases not matched to a gene. The CDR3 spans 14 residues. CDR3 in DNA: TGCAGTGCTCCTAGCGGGGGTAGCACAGATACGCAGTATTTT. Amino acids: CSAPSGGSTDTQYF.

The table lists this clonotype with a few counts. V is TRBV10-3 and J is TRBJ1-2; D remains ambiguous. V was shortened by 1 base and J by 2 bases, with 5 bases between the two germline ends. CDR3 length: 13 amino acids. Germline loops: CDR1 ENHRY, CDR2 SYGVKD. DNA of the CDR3: TGTGCCATCAGTGAGTTGGGGAACTATGGCTACACCTTC. Protein sequence: CAISELGNYGYTF.

The sample holds a few counts of this clonotype. V gene TRBV2 combines with J gene TRBJ2-1, with 8 bases aligning to TRBD1. V shed 5 bases, J shed 2 bases, and the junction held 5 bases outside the gene matches. The germline V gene encodes CDR1 SNHLY and CDR2 FYNNEI. The CDR3 loop spans 15 amino acids. The CDR3 DNA follows: TGTGCCAGCAGTACTACAGGGGGAGCCTACAATGAGCAGTTCTTC. Protein: CASSTTGGAYNEQFF.

In the case of this clonotype: The CDR3 ends on some other residue instead of the conserved phenylalanine or tryptophan, so this is likely a read error. This chain joins TRBV7-2 and TRBJ1-3, with D unclear. Germline V gene lookup returns CDR1 SGHTA and CDR2 FQGNSA. Trimming took off 5 bases at V and 4 bases at J, with 15 bases between the two ends. The CDR3 runs to 15 residues. CDR3 in amino acids: CASSPDLGSGNTIYL. CDR3 nucleotides: TGTGCCAGCAGCCCAGACCTAGGATCCGGAAACACCATATATCTT.

This clonotype showed up many times. This chain joins TRBV6-1 and TRBJ2-3; unclear D gene. Trimming took 7 bases from V and 0 from J, leaving 5 bases between them. The germline V gene encodes CDR1 MNHNS and CDR2 SASEGT. This CDR3 is built from 12 residues. The CDR3 DNA follows: TGTGCCAGCAAAACTAGCACAGATACGCAGTATTTT. Translating it yields CASKTSTDTQYF.

Written as DNA, the CDR3 is TGTGCCAGCAGCGGGGACAGGGTCACCGGGGAGCTGTTTTTT. Protein: CASSGDRVTGELFF. V is TRBV6-5 and J is TRBJ2-2; TRBD1 aligns across 9 bases. V lost 6 bases, J lost 4 bases, and 3 bases stayed unmatched. The V gene's germline CDR1 is MNHEY and CDR2 SVGAGI. This CDR3 contains 14 residues.

Comments on this clonotype: A much bigger clone sits one base away, suggesting this may be a read error. This chain uses TRBV19 with TRBJ2-7; no clear D. Germline values: CDR1 LNHDA, CDR2 SQIVND (reference sequence). The CDR3 is made up of 12 amino acids. The CDR3 region is CASSSGKYGQYF. CDR3 nucleotide sequence: TGTGCCAGCTCATCTGGAAAGTACGGGCAGTACTTC. Full variable domain (outside the CDR3, taken from reference TRBV19 and TRBJ2-7): DGGITQSPKYLFRKEGQNVTLSCEQNLNHDAMYWYRQDPGQGLRLIYYSQIVNDFQKGDIAEGYSVSREKKESFPLTVTSAQKNPTAFYLCASSSGKYGQYFGPGTRLTVT.

V gene TRBV7-9 combines with J gene TRBJ1-1; no clear D. This CDR3 has 14 amino acids. V lost 7 bases and J 0 bases, leaving 12 bases between the germline ends. The germline V gene has CDR1 SEHNR and CDR2 FQNEAQ (reference sequence). The CDR3 reads CASTRDVLNTEAFF. CDR3 DNA: TGTGCCAGCACCAGAGACGTTCTGAACACTGAAGCTTTCTTT. The full variable domain, completed using reference TRBV7-9 and TRBJ1-1, is DTGVSQNPRHKITKRGQNVTFRCDPISEHNRLYWYRQTLGQGPEFLTYFQNEAQLEKSRLLSDRFSAERPKGSFSTLEIQRTEQGDSAMYLCASTRDVLNTEAFFGQGTRLTVV.

Comment on this clonotype: At one end, the junction sequence differs from germline, possibly due to a read error. The chain has TRBV6-9 and TRBJ1-5; D ambiguous. Germline lookup yields CDR1 MNHGY and CDR2 SVAAGI. This CDR3 is built from 15 residues. CDR3 nucleotides: TGTGCCAGCAGTTTAGCAGGTTATAGCAATCGGCCCCAGCATTTT. It encodes CASSLAGYSNRPQHF.

This clonotype was observed a few times. This sequence joins TRBV7-8 and TRBJ2-3; D remains unclear. The germline CDR1 and CDR2 sequences are SGHVS and FQNEAQ. V was trimmed by 3 bases and J by 5 bases, leaving 6 bases between them. This CDR3 comprises 12 residues. Here the CDR3 reads CASSFGQDTQYF. CDR3 DNA sequence: TGTGCCAGCAGCTTCGGTCAAGATACGCAGTATTTT.

The V gene is TRBV12-3 or TRBV12-4, the J gene TRBJ2-5; 13 nucleotides agree with TRBD2. This CDR3 has 15 amino acids. Germline trimming cut 5 bases from V and 5 bases from J; bases unmatched to any gene: 5. As DNA, the CDR3 is TGTGCCAGCAGTACTAGCGGGGGGGCGGTGGAGACCCAGTACTTC. Amino acid sequence: CASSTSGGAVETQYF.

The CDR3 loop reads CASSSTGPNTEAFF. CDR3 DNA: TGTGCCAGCAGTTCGACAGGGCCAAACACTGAAGCTTTCTTT. The gene calls are TRBV27 and TRBJ1-1, with 7 nucleotides matching TRBD1. Germline lookup yields CDR1 MNHEY and CDR2 SMNVEV (reference sequence). V lost 4 bases and J lost 2; bases outside the gene matches: 4. The CDR3 covers 14 residues.

This chain links TRBV6-1 with TRBJ1-1; D not resolved. CDR1 is MNHNS, CDR2 SASEGT, per germline. Trimming took 6 bases from V and 6 from J, leaving 14 bases between them. The length of the CDR3 is 13 residues. The DNA for the CDR3 is TGTGCCAGCAGACTCAAAAGGACGTCTGAAGCTTTCTTT. Amino acid sequence: CASRLKRTSEAFF.

This clonotype was seen only a few times. This CDR3 is CASSSTGLADETQYF. The CDR3 DNA follows: TGTGCCAGCAGTTCCACTGGACTAGCGGATGAGACCCAGTACTTC. The J gene is TRBJ2-5, the V gene TRBV27; 10 nucleotides line up with TRBD2. Germline V gene data show CDR1 as MNHEY and CDR2 as SMNVEV (reference sequence). The ends lost 4 bases at V and 5 bases at J; junction bases unmatched: 7. This CDR3 comprises 15 residues.

This clonotype was counted between two and nine times. The V call is TRBV2, the J call TRBJ2-1; the D is unclear. The CDR3 spans 12 residues. Trimming stripped 1 base from V and 8 bases from J, with 6 bases between. The germline V gene encodes CDR1 SNHLY and CDR2 FYNNEI. The CDR3 DNA reads as TGTGCCAGCAGTGAAGTGGGTCATGAGCAGTTCTTC. This codes for CASSEVGHEQFF. Drawing the rest from reference TRBV2 and TRBJ2-1, the complete variable domain is EPEVTQTPSHQVTQMGQEVILRCVPISNHLYFYWYRQILGQKVEFLVSFYNNEISEKSEIFDDQFSVERPDGSNFTLKIRSTKLEDSAMYFCASSEVGHEQFFGPGTRLTVL.

The V call is TRBV12-3 or TRBV12-4, the J call TRBJ1-3; no definite D call. This CDR3 region has 15 residues. V was pared by 1 base and J by 0 bases, with 7 bases between. The CDR3 is CASSLGSYSGNTIYF. The CDR3 coding sequence is TGTGCCAGCAGTTTAGGTTCTTACTCTGGAAACACCATATATTTT.

The V gene is TRBV7-9, the J gene TRBJ2-5; D call uncertain. The V end lost 3 bases, the J end lost 5 bases, and 13 bases lay between the germline ends. This CDR3 contains 14 residues. CDR1 is SEHNR, CDR2 FQNEAQ, per germline (reference sequence). This chain's CDR3 is CASSFDSRVETQYF. The CDR3 DNA reads TGTGCCAGCAGCTTTGATTCCCGGGTGGAGACCCAGTACTTC.

This clonotype has at least ten counts. J is TRBJ1-1 and V is TRBV12-3 or TRBV12-4; D is ambiguous. The CDR3 sequence is 14 residues long. Between the trimmed V and J ends, which lost 4 bases and 9 bases, there was a span of 18 bases. CDR3 coding DNA: TGTGCCAGCAGTTCGGCCTCAGCGGAGGTAAAAGCTTTCTTT. Its translation: CASSSASAEVKAFF.

V and J are TRBV15 and TRBJ1-2; D gene ambiguous. Germline V CDR1 and CDR2: LNHNV, YYDKDF (reference sequence). The CDR3 has 12 residues. Trimming shortened V by 0 bases and J by 4 bases, and 3 bases separated the two germline ends. The CDR3 nucleotides read TGTGCCACCAGCAGAGATACCTATGGCTACACCTTC. Encoded protein: CATSRDTYGYTF.

The rearrangement joins TRBV7-9 to TRBJ2-3, with D possibly being TRBD1 (5 bases). V was pared by 7 bases and J by 6 bases, with 20 bases between. The CDR3 runs to 15 residues. Germline V gene sequence: CDR1 SEHNR, CDR2 FQNEAQ (reference sequence). This CDR3 is CASILVGQSLDTQYF. CDR3 in DNA: TGTGCCAGCATCCTCGTAGGACAATCCCTGGATACGCAGTATTTT. Looking up the rest from reference TRBV7-9 and TRBJ2-3 gives the full variable domain: DTGVSQNPRHKITKRGQNVTFRCDPISEHNRLYWYRQTLGQGPEFLTYFQNEAQLEKSRLLSDRFSAERPKGSFSTLEIQRTEQGDSAMYLCASILVGQSLDTQYFGPGTRLTVL.

This clonotype was seen a handful of times. The chain uses TRBV19 and TRBJ2-5, with D tentatively TRBD1 (5 bases). This CDR3 has 11 residues. Germline assignment: CDR1 LNHDA and CDR2 SQIVND (reference sequence). Trimming pared 5 bases from V and 7 bases from J, leaving 8 bases between. CDR3 sequence reads: CASSRRGTQYF. The CDR3 coding sequence is TGTGCCAGTAGTCGAAGGGGGACCCAGTACTTC.

This clonotype has a handful of counts. The V call is TRBV6-1, the J call TRBJ2-3; 10 bases fit TRBD2. V shed 5 bases and J 5 bases; nucleotides not matched to a gene: 4. The CDR3 covers 14 residues. Germline CDR1 and CDR2: MNHNS and SASEGT. The CDR3 protein is CASSLSGGRDTQYF. The CDR3 DNA is TGTGCCAGCAGTCTTAGCGGGGGGCGAGATACGCAGTATTTT.

J is TRBJ2-7 and V is TRBV27; TRBD2 might be the D (5 bases). The germline CDR1 and CDR2 sequences are MNHEY and SMNVEV (reference sequence). This CDR3 region has 12 residues. V was trimmed by 5 bases and J by 5 bases, leaving 10 bases between them. The CDR3 sequence is CASSPSGHEQYF. CDR3 in DNA: TGTGCCAGCAGTCCGAGCGGACACGAGCAGTACTTC.

This chain links TRBV20-1 with TRBJ1-6; TRBD1 matches at 7 bases. There are 16 residues in the CDR3. Looked up from germline, CDR1 is DFQATT and CDR2 is SNEGSKA (reference sequence). The J segment lost 0 bases and the V segment lost 6 bases, leaving 8 bases of the junction unmatched. CDR3 region: CSASQGTHSYNSPLHF. The CDR3 bases are TGCAGTGCCTCACAGGGGACCCACTCCTATAATTCACCCCTCCACTTT.

The chain has TRBV6-6 and TRBJ2-1; D possibly corresponds to TRBD1 (7 bases). Trimming removed 0 bases at V and 0 bases at J, with 15 bases between. The CDR3 is 18 residues long. Germline V gene lookup returns CDR1 MNHNY and CDR2 SVGAGI (reference sequence). CDR3 DNA: TGTGCCAGCAGTTACTCTGGGAGGAGGGACAGCTCCTACAATGAGCAGTTCTTC. Translation gives CASSYSGRRDSSYNEQFF.

J is TRBJ1-2 and V is TRBV20-1; a weak D match, TRBD1 (5 bases). V lost 0 bases and J lost 5, with 13 bases in between. The CDR3 is 14 amino acids. Germline CDR1 DFQATT, CDR2 SNEGSKA (reference sequence). CDR3 bases: TGCAGTGCTAGAGATAGTACGGGGGGATATGGCTACACCTTC. This gives the protein CSARDSTGGYGYTF.